This T cell receptor beta chain came from a study of blood T cell repertoires in COVID-19 (TCRdb year 2020). Background for the entire study: Samples from collaborators originated in the United States, Italy and Spain and spanned both the acute and convalescent phases of COVID-19. The prospective study material was composed of cDNA or gDNA derived from T cells, B-cell-depleted T cells, or PBMCs. The dataset comprised deeply sampled blood TCRbeta repertoires from subjects exposed to, actively infected with, or recovered from COVID-19. The repertoires were released in a freely available public database intended as a resource for research on the immune response to SARS-CoV-2. The samples were drawn from two sources: the first 160 participants of the ongoing ImmuneRACE study, and 1,254 subjects contributed by 6 global collaborators. Nearly every sample came with metadata listing a de-identified subject ID, COVID-19 status, age in years and sex. Where available, HLA class I and class II types were taken from metadata supplied by the sample provider and were not determined by assay-based typing.

The CDR3, cysteine through phenylalanine, is 14 amino acids long. Of the read, only the CDR3 DNA is kept; its 42 bases are in frame from base 1. Trimming accounts for 5 bases at V and 4 bases at J, while the number of junction bases matched to no gene is 3. From the germline V gene, CDR1 is SGHTA and CDR2 is FQGNSA. TCRbeta CDR3 regions were amplified from genomic DNA using the immunoSEQ Assay, a bias-controlled multiplex PCR. As for the original processing: Within the assay, amplification of reference gene primers was used to estimate how many nucleated cells each sample contained. To quantify the absolute abundance of each unique TCRbeta CDR3 rearrangement, sequence reads were collapsed and filtered. For each sample, productive Simpson clonality was calculated by taking the square root of Simpson's diversity index across productive rearrangements. The table was pulled from immuneACCESS by TCRdb, which kept in-frame rearrangements only. Such tables lose some clones; where checked, under half of the loss comes from unresolved V genes, and the rest has no known cause. That table furnishes V, J and clone size, whereas the DNA furnished D and trimming. The sample has 200,000 to 300,000 clones on record, about 87% of them singletons. The ten largest make up 2% to 2.5% of the sample.

Collaborating institutions collected whole blood in K2EDTA tubes following their own protocols. Collaborator samples were shipped for TCRbeta analysis as frozen whole blood, isolated PBMCs, or DNA extracted from either sample type. In the case of this clone: Its antigen is currently not known. Per-nucleotide qualities are absent, and no much larger clonotype sits a single base away. Other DNA sequences from this sample encode an identical CDR3 as well.

Broad study findings and their caveats: The quantity of clinical and demographic metadata differed by source and by participant and was supplied without curation.

The specimen sequenced was peripheral blood. Recombination linked TRBV7-2 to TRBJ1-4, and TRBD1 aligns with 8 junction nucleotides. The clonotype comes from a woman between 45 and 60 years old with acute or convalescent COVID-19. The CDR3: CASSPDRGNEKLFF. The nucleotides are TGTGCCAGCAGCCCAGACAGGGGTAATGAAAAACTGTTTTTT.